One and the same sample provided the 15 T cell receptor beta chains below, sequenced in a study of CXCR3-negative and CXCR3-positive naive CD8 T cells. The authors made the TRB cDNA libraries by 5' RACE using UMI labels. TCRdb processed the 5' RACE reads again and assigns one entry to each CDR3 protein, with no DNA. In all, the sample yields some 120,000 distinct CDR3 sequences. Findings and limits, study-wide: Naive cells that were CXCR3-positive had more hydrophobic TRB CDR3s (compared with CXCR3-negative naive cells).

These TCRs' antigens remain unknown. Source material: naive CXCR3+ CD8+ T cells from blood. Subset indicated: CD45RO-CCR7+CD27+CD95- naive CD8+ T cells expressing CXCR3 (TNR3+). These receptors were collected from a human donor in good health. Some clones in this sample may be carry-over from other donors' samples.

The chain joins TRBV2 to TRBJ2-2; TCRdb calls TRBD1, which cannot be checked without DNA. This CDR3 has 16 amino acids. The germline V gene has CDR1 SNHLY and CDR2 FYNNEI. CDR3 amino acids: CASSSWDRGPTGELFF.

The chain uses TRBV29-1 and TRBJ1-1; the D gene TCRdb calls, TRBD1, cannot be checked with no DNA. CDR3 size: 19 residues. Germline V gene lookup returns CDR1 SQVTM and CDR2 ANQGSEA. This CDR3 is CSAPSRTGGFASENTEAFF.

The J gene is TRBJ2-3, the V gene TRBV11-2; TCRdb's assignment of TRBD2 cannot be checked, as there is no DNA. Germline V CDR1 and CDR2: SGHAT, FQNNGV. The CDR3 spans 18 residues. The chain's CDR3 is CASSLGSSGGAWADTQYF.

This chain uses TRBV20-1 with TRBJ2-7; TCRdb's D call, TRBD1, is unchecked because there is no DNA. Per the germline V gene, CDR1 is DFQATT and CDR2 is SNEGSKA (reference sequence). The CDR3 extends over 14 amino acids. The CDR3 loop reads CSARAPGQGYEQYF.

The rearrangement links TRBV29-1 to TRBJ2-3; TCRdb proposes TRBD1, but this gene call is untestable without DNA. CDR3 size: 13 residues. The germline V gene has CDR1 SQVTM and CDR2 ANQGSEA. CDR3 in amino acids: CSADGSWADTQYF.

The V gene is TRBV20-1, the J gene TRBJ1-1. The CDR3 sequence is 11 residues long. CDR1 and CDR2 from the germline V gene are DFQATT and SNEGSKA (reference sequence). CDR3 sequence: CSAPMGVEAFF.

The rearrangement uses TRBV29-1 and TRBJ2-5; TCRdb indicates TRBD2, and absent DNA this call remains unverified. The germline V gene encodes CDR1 SQVTM and CDR2 ANQGSEA. The CDR3 totals 15 residues. The CDR3 protein is CSSDRLAGGQETQYF.

This sequence joins TRBV3-1 and TRBJ2-2; no DNA is available, so the TRBD2 call from TCRdb remains unchecked. The CDR3 is made up of 18 amino acids. Germline V CDR1 and CDR2: LGHDT, YNNKEL (reference sequence). CDR3 amino acids: CASSQDRAHSPNTGELFF. The full variable domain, with the rest looked up from reference TRBV3-1 and TRBJ2-2, is DTAVSQTPKYLVTQMGNDKSIKCEQNLGHDTMYWYKQDSKKFLKIMFSYNNKELIINETVPNRFSPKSPDKAHLNLHINSLELGDSAVYFCASSQDRAHSPNTGELFFGEGSRLTVL.

This chain joins TRBV7-6 and TRBJ2-2. The CDR3 extends over 15 amino acids. The germline gives CDR1 SGHVS, CDR2 FNYEAQ. CDR3 amino acids: CASSLRQGSTGELFF.

V is TRBV12-3 or TRBV12-4 and J is TRBJ2-5; TCRdb's assignment of TRBD1 cannot be checked, as there is no DNA. CDR3 length: 14 residues. CDR3 region: CASSLEGTGETQYF.

This chain links TRBV7-9 with TRBJ1-5. The CDR3 loop spans 12 amino acids. CDR1 and CDR2 from the germline V gene are SEHNR and FQNEAQ (reference sequence). The CDR3 loop reads CASSSWDQPQHF.

The rearrangement uses TRBV15 and TRBJ2-1; absent DNA, TCRdb's TRBD2 call cannot be checked. Germline loops: CDR1 LNHNV, CDR2 YYDKDF (reference sequence). The CDR3 is 16 amino acids. The CDR3 is CATSTSLAGGYNEQFF.

The V call is TRBV12-3 or TRBV12-4, the J call TRBJ2-3; absent DNA, TCRdb's TRBD1 call cannot be checked. This CDR3 region has 19 residues. Here the CDR3 reads CASSFGLVEGIGETDTQYF.

The chain uses TRBV29-1 and TRBJ1-2. The CDR3 is 15 amino acids. Germline CDR1 SQVTM, CDR2 ANQGSEA. The CDR3 sequence is CSVEGSETANYGYTF.

This sequence joins TRBV7-2 and TRBJ2-7; the D gene TCRdb calls, TRBD1, cannot be checked with no DNA. This CDR3 spans 15 amino acids. CDR1 SGHTA and CDR2 FQGNSA come from the germline V gene. CDR3 amino acids: CASSLGQVSNYEQYF.